This T cell receptor (beta chain) was captured in a study of blood T cell repertoires in COVID-19. Study context: The samples span acute and convalescent COVID-19 from the United States, Italy and Spain. From T cells, B-cell-depleted T cells, or PBMCs came the material, which was cDNA or gDNA.

The CDR3 is 16 amino acids. Trimming left V 1 base short and J 2 bases short, with 12 bases between. CDR1 and CDR2 from the germline V gene are SGHNT and YENEEA. Authors' methods: From reference gene primer amplification, estimates of nucleated cell counts were derived. Profiled with immunoSEQ multiplex PCR; TCRdb holds only in-frame clones, not every one. V and J calls and clone size are given by that table; D and trimming were obtained from the DNA. Among a few hundred thousand clones listed, around 90% were seen once. The V and J genes are TRBV11-3 and TRBJ1-3; tentative D call: TRBD1 (5 bases). The clonotype was recovered from a middle-aged woman who had recovered from COVID-19. Sequencing used peripheral blood. The CDR3 is CASSLAGGTAGNTIYF. The CDR3 coding sequence is TGTGCCAGCAGCTTAGCCGGCGGGACGGCTGGAAACACCATATATTTT.